One and the same sample provided the 27 T cell receptor beta chains below, sequenced in a study of beta chain features in type 1 diabetes. Whole-study findings and limits: All four CD4+ subsets from Type 1 diabetes patients carried moderately but significantly shorter TCRB CDR3s.

The isolated RNA, all of it, was reverse transcribed, so expressed TCRB transcripts were what got sequenced. The data were produced by immunoSEQ multiplex PCR, yet TCRdb's version contains in-frame clones alone and is incomplete. The table shows 150,000 to 200,000 clones, with roughly 9% occurring only once. These receptors lack a known antigen. Input material: central memory CD4+ T cells from blood. The receptors derive from a woman aged 25-40 years with type 1 diabetes.

The chain employs TRBV19 and TRBJ2-5; D is ambiguous. The ends were cut back, 2 bases at V and 5 bases at J, with 12 bases in the middle. Germline lookup yields CDR1 LNHDA and CDR2 SQIVND (reference sequence). This CDR3 spans 14 amino acids. The CDR3 DNA follows: TGTGCCAGTAGTATATCGGCGGTATCCGAGACCCAGTACTTC. Protein: CASSISAVSETQYF.

The rearrangement uses TRBV28 and TRBJ2-3, with D perhaps matching TRBD2 (7 bases). This CDR3 spans 13 amino acids. CDR1 and CDR2 from the germline V gene are MDHEN and SYDVKM. V was clipped by 5 bases and J by 6 bases, with 12 bases between them. CDR3 amino acids: CASSQGGEDTQYF. The CDR3 DNA reads as TGTGCCAGCAGTCAAGGGGGGGAGGATACGCAGTATTTT.

This sequence joins TRBV19 and TRBJ1-1; a weak D match, TRBD1 (6 bases). The CDR3 spans 14 residues. CDR1 is LNHDA, CDR2 SQIVND, per germline (reference sequence). V gave up 5 bases and J gave up 6 bases, with 16 bases separating them. This chain's CDR3 is CASSPNAGTPEAFF. In DNA form, the CDR3 reads TGTGCCAGTAGTCCTAACGCCGGGACACCTGAAGCTTTCTTT.

V gene TRBV28 combines with J gene TRBJ1-5; possibly TRBD1 for D (6 bases). V lost 11 bases, J lost 2 bases, and 13 bases lay in between. Germline V gives CDR1 MDHEN, CDR2 SYDVKM. The CDR3 runs 13 residues. Here the CDR3 reads CASQDRGNQPQHF. The CDR3 nucleotides read TGTGCCTCGCAGGACAGAGGCAATCAGCCCCAGCATTTT.

In this sample, this clone turned up a few times. J is TRBJ2-5 and V is TRBV9, with D perhaps TRBD2 (5 bases). CDR3 length equals 16 residues. V was clipped by 0 bases and J by 3 bases, with 15 bases between them. CDR1 is SGDLS, CDR2 YYNGEE, per germline. The CDR3 region has the DNA TGTGCCAGCAGCGTAGACTCCCGGACTTCCGAAGAGACCCAGTACTTC. It specifies CASSVDSRTSEETQYF.

The V call is TRBV7-3, the J call TRBJ2-1; TRBD2 matches at 7 bases. CDR1 and CDR2 from the germline V gene are SGHTA and FQGTGA. The CDR3 extends over 15 amino acids. The V gene end was trimmed by 3 bases and the J gene end by 5 bases; junction bases not matched to a gene: 7. CDR3 sequence reads: CASSFGWGGHNEQFF. In DNA form, the CDR3 reads TGTGCCAGCAGCTTCGGGTGGGGAGGGCACAATGAGCAGTTCTTC. The full variable domain, its missing parts supplied by reference TRBV7-3 and TRBJ2-1, is GAGVSQTPSNKVTEKGKYVELRCDPISGHTALYWYRQSLGQGPEFLIYFQGTGAADDSGLPNDRFFAVRPEGSVSTLKIQRTERGDSAVYLCASSFGWGGHNEQFFGPGTRLTVL.

The chain joins TRBV7-2 to TRBJ1-1; D gene ambiguous. V lost 5 bases, J lost 0 bases, and 13 bases lay in between. Germline V gene data show CDR1 as SGHTA and CDR2 as FQGNSA. This CDR3 has 15 residues. The chain's CDR3 is CASSRRLFMNTEAFF. The CDR3 DNA reads TGTGCCAGCAGCCGTAGACTGTTTATGAACACTGAAGCTTTCTTT. Full variable domain (rest looked up from reference TRBV7-2 and TRBJ1-1): GAGVSQSPSNKVTEKGKDVELRCDPISGHTALYWYRQSLGQGLEFLIYFQGNSAPDKSGLPSDRFSAERTGGSVSTLTIQRTQQEDSAVYLCASSRRLFMNTEAFFGQGTRLTVV.

V gene TRBV5-1 combines with J gene TRBJ2-1; 10 bases are a match to TRBD2. CDR1 SGHRS and CDR2 YFSETQ come from the germline V gene. CDR3 length: 15 residues. The J segment lost 5 bases and the V segment lost 0 bases, leaving 2 bases of the junction unmatched. The CDR3 protein is CASSLVAGGNNEQFF. Written as DNA, the CDR3 is TGCGCCAGCAGCTTGGTAGCGGGAGGTAACAATGAGCAGTTCTTC. The full variable domain, completed using reference TRBV5-1 and TRBJ2-1, is KAGVTQTPRYLIKTRGQQVTLSCSPISGHRSVSWYQQTPGQGLQFLFEYFSETQRNKGNFPGRFSGRQFSNSRSEMNVSTLELGDSALYLCASSLVAGGNNEQFFGPGTRLTVL.

The sample holds a few counts of this clone. The genes are TRBV11-2 and TRBJ2-2; 9 positions match TRBD1. The V gene end was trimmed by 3 bases and the J gene end by 6 bases; junction bases not matched to a gene: 5. The CDR3 has 15 residues. Per the germline V gene, CDR1 is SGHAT and CDR2 is FQNNGV. The CDR3 loop is CASSFGTGLAGELFF. CDR3 DNA: TGTGCCAGCAGCTTTGGGACAGGGTTGGCCGGGGAGCTGTTTTTT.

This clone was detected a few times. One junction end does not reproduce the germline sequence, and a read error may be involved. The chain couples TRBV7-2 to TRBJ2-7; TRBD2 agrees at 9 bases. There are 12 residues in the CDR3. CDR1 and CDR2 (germline): SGHTA, FQGNSA. CDR3 region: CATSMREGEQYF. The DNA for the CDR3 is TGTGCCACCAGCATGCGGGAGGGCGAGCAGTACTTC.

This clone was seen a few times. The V gene is TRBV5-6, the J gene TRBJ1-1, with 8 bases identical to TRBD1. The V gene's germline CDR1 is SGHDT and CDR2 YYEEEE. After removal of 4 bases from V and 5 bases from J, the junction contained 7 bases not matched to a gene. CDR3 length: 14 residues. The CDR3 DNA reads TGTGCCAGCAGCAGGACAGGGTCAAAGACTGAAGCTTTCTTT. Translating it yields CASSRTGSKTEAFF.

The CDR3 DNA sequence: TGTGCCTGGTCATGGGGCCGGCCACCTAATGAAAAACTGTTTTTT. Protein product: CAWSWGRPPNEKLFF. V usage is TRBV30 and J usage is TRBJ1-4, with a weak D call TRBD1 (5 bases). CDR1 GTSNPN and CDR2 SVGIG come from the germline V gene (reference sequence). CDR3 length: 15 residues. The V end was cut by 5 bases, the J end by 3 bases, with 16 bases between.

V is TRBV29-1 and J is TRBJ1-1; 9 nucleotides match TRBD1. The CDR3 length is 13 residues. Germline CDR1 is SQVTM and CDR2 is ANQGSEA. The V gene end was trimmed by 7 bases and the J gene end by 8 bases; junction bases not matched to a gene: 11. In DNA form, the CDR3 reads TGCAGCGGATTACAGGGGGCGAGACCCGAAGCTTTCTTT. Its translation: CSGLQGARPEAFF.

The CDR3 protein is CASSEEGWRGRTYEQYF. DNA of the CDR3: TGTGCCAGCAGTGAAGAGGGGTGGCGGGGACGTACTTACGAGCAGTACTTC. The chain couples TRBV6-1 to TRBJ2-7; a weak D match, TRBD2 (6 bases). Trimming left V 1 base short and J 4 bases short, with 20 bases between. The germline V gene encodes CDR1 MNHNS and CDR2 SASEGT. The CDR3 is 17 residues long.

The CDR3 loop is CASSYSTDRVEPQHF. CDR3 sequence (DNA): TGTGCCAGCAGTTACTCCACGGACAGGGTTGAGCCCCAGCATTTT. This rearrangement joins TRBV6-5 to TRBJ1-5, with 8 nucleotides matching TRBD1. V trimming: 0 bases; J trimming: 8 bases; junction bases outside the gene matches: 6. Germline assignment: CDR1 MNHEY and CDR2 SVGAGI. The CDR3 length is 15 residues.

This sequence joins TRBV7-9 and TRBJ2-1, with 8 bases aligning to TRBD2. The V gene end was trimmed by 3 bases and the J gene end by 4 bases; junction bases not matched to a gene: 5. The length of the CDR3 is 15 residues. Germline-derived CDR1 and CDR2 are SEHNR and FQNEAQ (reference sequence). The CDR3 DNA is TGTGCCAGCAGCTTGGTCCTAGCGGGTTACAATGAGCAGTTCTTC. This codes for CASSLVLAGYNEQFF.

This chain connects TRBV4-2 to TRBJ2-3; D remains ambiguous. The CDR3 is 13 amino acids. The germline gives CDR1 LGHNA, CDR2 YNFKEQ. Trimming removed 4 bases from V and 5 bases from J, with 10 bases in between. The CDR3 DNA reads as TGTGCCAGCAGCCTCGGTGGTAAAGATACGCAGTATTTT. Translated: CASSLGGKDTQYF.

The table lists this clone with a few counts. One end of the junction varies from germline; a read error may be responsible. The rearrangement uses TRBV28 and TRBJ1-4; 7 nucleotides match TRBD1. Germline values: CDR1 MDHEN, CDR2 SYDVKM. The CDR3 sequence is 15 residues long. CDR3 sequence: CASSFVSTGNEKLFF. In DNA form, the CDR3 reads TGTGCCAGCAGTTTCGTCTCGACAGGGAATGAAAAGCTGTTTTTT. Based on the CDR3 plus reference TRBV28 and TRBJ1-4, the full variable domain is DVKVTQSSRYLVKRTGEKVFLECVQDMDHENMFWYRQDPGLGLRLIYFSYDVKMKEKGDIPEGYSVSREKKERFSLILESASTNQTSMYLCASSFVSTGNEKLFFGSGTQLSVL.

The chain employs TRBV6-1 and TRBJ2-3; 12 nucleotides agree with TRBD2. This CDR3 has 15 residues. Trimming removed 7 bases from V and 6 bases from J; junction bases left unmatched: 8. Per germline, CDR1 MNHNS and CDR2 SASEGT. CDR3 in DNA: TGTGCCAGCACTAGCGGGAGGGCCTCAGGCGATACGCAGTATTTT. Translating it yields CASTSGRASGDTQYF.

The V and J genes are TRBV5-4 and TRBJ2-3, with 10 bases fitting TRBD2. V shed 2 bases and J 6 bases; nucleotides not matched to a gene: 6. This CDR3 comprises 15 residues. Germline loops: CDR1 SGHNT, CDR2 YYREEE (reference sequence). As DNA, the CDR3 is TGTGCCAGCAGCTTTTCTAGCGGGAGTTCCGATACGCAGTATTTT. Residues: CASSFSSGSSDTQYF.

The chain recombines TRBV9 with TRBJ2-6; tentative D call: TRBD1 (5 bases). V lost 0 bases to trimming and J lost 1 base, with 5 bases between them. CDR3 length equals 15 residues. Germline V lookup: CDR1 SGDLS, CDR2 YYNGEE. The chain's CDR3 is CASSVEGSGANVLTF. DNA of the CDR3: TGTGCCAGCAGCGTAGAGGGGTCTGGGGCCAACGTCCTGACTTTC.

The chain employs TRBV4-1 and TRBJ2-7, with D tentatively TRBD1 (5 bases). CDR1 and CDR2 (germline): MGHRA, YSYEKL. The CDR3 extends over 15 amino acids. V lost 2 bases to trimming and J lost 1 base, with 12 bases between them. CDR3 amino acids: CASSQTGLRSYEQYF. The CDR3 DNA sequence: TGCGCCAGCAGCCAAACAGGCCTGAGATCCTACGAGCAGTACTTC.

CDR3 sequence: CATSRTGQYNEQFF. CDR3 nucleotide sequence: TGTGCCACCAGCAGGACCGGACAGTACAATGAGCAGTTCTTC. The rearrangement joins TRBV15 to TRBJ2-1, with D perhaps TRBD1 (6 bases). V was shortened by 3 bases and J by 4 bases, with 10 bases between the two germline ends. This CDR3 is 14 amino acids long. The V gene's germline CDR1 is LNHNV and CDR2 YYDKDF (reference sequence).

The genes are TRBV9 and TRBJ1-2, with D unresolved. V lost 5 bases and J 4 bases, leaving 9 bases between the germline ends. From germline, CDR1 is SGDLS and CDR2 YYNGEE. The CDR3 runs 12 residues. The DNA for the CDR3 is TGTGCCAGCAGTTCCAGCGGCTATGGCTACACCTTC. It encodes CASSSSGYGYTF. The whole variable domain, filled in from reference TRBV9 and TRBJ1-2, reads DSGVTQTPKHLITATGQRVTLRCSPRSGDLSVYWYQQSLDQGLQFLIQYYNGEERAKGNILERFSAQQFPDLHSELNLSSLELGDSALYFCASSSSGYGYTFGSGTRLTVV.

This clone was detected only a few times. The genes are TRBV25-1 and TRBJ2-1, with 10 bases matching TRBD2. V lost 3 bases and J lost 9; bases outside the gene matches: 5. CDR3 length: 14 residues. Germline V lookup: CDR1 MGHDK, CDR2 SYGVNS. The CDR3 region is CASSELAGEGEQFF. DNA for the CDR3: TGTGCCAGCAGTGAGCTAGCGGGAGAAGGTGAGCAGTTCTTC.

This sequence joins TRBV5-4 and TRBJ1-2, with TRBD1 identical over 7 bases. CDR1 and CDR2 (germline): SGHNT, YYREEE (reference sequence). V dropped 4 bases and J dropped 2; count of bases not matched to a gene: 2. This CDR3 is built from 13 residues. CDR3: CASSRTGNYGYTF. The CDR3 nucleotides are TGTGCCAGCAGCCGGACAGGAAACTATGGCTACACCTTC. Together with reference TRBV5-4 and TRBJ1-2, the CDR3 gives the full variable domain: ETGVTQSPTHLIKTRGQQVTLRCSSQSGHNTVSWYQQALGQGPQFIFQYYREEENGRGNFPPRFSGLQFPNYSSELNVNALELDDSALYLCASSRTGNYGYTFGSGTRLTVV.

Only a few counts were recorded for this clone. The chain employs TRBV4-2 and TRBJ2-6, with TRBD1 identical over 7 bases. The CDR3 loop spans 16 amino acids. V was pared by 3 bases and J by 1 base, with 3 bases of the junction left unmatched. The germline V gene has CDR1 LGHNA and CDR2 YNFKEQ. CDR3 region: CASSQIQGSGANVLTF. CDR3 nucleotide sequence: TGTGCCAGCAGCCAGATACAGGGGTCTGGGGCCAACGTCCTGACTTTC.